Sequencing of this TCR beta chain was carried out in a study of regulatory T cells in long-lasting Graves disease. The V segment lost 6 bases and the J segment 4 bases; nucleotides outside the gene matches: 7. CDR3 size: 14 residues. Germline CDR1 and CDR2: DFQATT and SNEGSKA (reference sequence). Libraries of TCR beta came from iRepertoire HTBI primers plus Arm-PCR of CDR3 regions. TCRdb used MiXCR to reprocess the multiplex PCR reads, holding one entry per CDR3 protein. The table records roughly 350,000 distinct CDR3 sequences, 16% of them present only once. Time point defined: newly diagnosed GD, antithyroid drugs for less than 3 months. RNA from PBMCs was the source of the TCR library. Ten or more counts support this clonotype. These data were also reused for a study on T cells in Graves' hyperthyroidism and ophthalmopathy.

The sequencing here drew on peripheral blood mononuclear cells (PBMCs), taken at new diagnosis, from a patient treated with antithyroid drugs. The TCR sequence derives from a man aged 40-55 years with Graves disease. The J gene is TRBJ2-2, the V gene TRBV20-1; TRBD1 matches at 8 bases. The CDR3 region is CSAMGQAATGELFF. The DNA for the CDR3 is TGCAGTGCCATGGGACAGGCCGCCACCGGGGAGCTGTTTTTT.